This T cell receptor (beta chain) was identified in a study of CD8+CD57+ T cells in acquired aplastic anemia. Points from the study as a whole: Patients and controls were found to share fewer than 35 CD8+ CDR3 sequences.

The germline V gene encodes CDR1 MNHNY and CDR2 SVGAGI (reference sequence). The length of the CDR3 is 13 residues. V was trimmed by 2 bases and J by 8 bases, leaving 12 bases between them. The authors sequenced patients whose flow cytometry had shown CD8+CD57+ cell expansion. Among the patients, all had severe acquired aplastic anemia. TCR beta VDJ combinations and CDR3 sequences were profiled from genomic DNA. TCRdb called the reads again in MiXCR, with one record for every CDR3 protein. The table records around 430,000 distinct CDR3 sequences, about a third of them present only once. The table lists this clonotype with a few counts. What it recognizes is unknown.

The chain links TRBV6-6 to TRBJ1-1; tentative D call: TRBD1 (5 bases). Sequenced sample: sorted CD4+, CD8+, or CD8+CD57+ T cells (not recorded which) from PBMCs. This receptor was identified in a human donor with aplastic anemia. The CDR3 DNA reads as TGTGCCAGCAGTTACCGGACATGGCTCGAAGCTTTCTTT. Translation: CASSYRTWLEAFF.